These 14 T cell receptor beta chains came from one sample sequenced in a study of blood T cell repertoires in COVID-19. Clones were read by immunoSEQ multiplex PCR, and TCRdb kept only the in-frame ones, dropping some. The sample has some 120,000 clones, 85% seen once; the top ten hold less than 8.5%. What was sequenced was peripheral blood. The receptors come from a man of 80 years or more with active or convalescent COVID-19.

The CDR3 bases are TGTGCCAGCAGCGAAACTAACCTCTACGAGCAGTACTTC. Protein: CASSETNLYEQYF. V and J are TRBV5-6 and TRBJ2-7; D remains unclear. V was clipped by 4 bases and J by 3 bases, with 11 bases between them. Germline CDR1 SGHDT, CDR2 YYEEEE. The CDR3 has 13 amino acids.

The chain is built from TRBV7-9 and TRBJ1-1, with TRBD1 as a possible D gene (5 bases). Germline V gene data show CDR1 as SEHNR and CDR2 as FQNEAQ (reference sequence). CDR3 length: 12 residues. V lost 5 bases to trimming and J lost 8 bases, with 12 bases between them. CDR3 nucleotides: TGTGCCAGCAGCAAGACGACAGAGGAAGCTTTCTTT. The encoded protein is CASSKTTEEAFF.

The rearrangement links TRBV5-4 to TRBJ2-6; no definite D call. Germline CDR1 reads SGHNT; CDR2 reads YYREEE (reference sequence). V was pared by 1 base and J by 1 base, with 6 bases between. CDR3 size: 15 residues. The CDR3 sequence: CASSLLLSGANVLTF. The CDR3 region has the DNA TGTGCCAGCAGCTTGTTATTATCTGGGGCCAACGTCCTGACTTTC.

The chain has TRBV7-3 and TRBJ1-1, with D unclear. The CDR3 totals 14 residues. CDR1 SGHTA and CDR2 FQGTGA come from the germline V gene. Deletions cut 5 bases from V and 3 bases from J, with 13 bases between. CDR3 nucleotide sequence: TGTGCCAGCAGCCGCTCGCGGGTTGACACTGAAGCTTTCTTT. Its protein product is CASSRSRVDTEAFF.

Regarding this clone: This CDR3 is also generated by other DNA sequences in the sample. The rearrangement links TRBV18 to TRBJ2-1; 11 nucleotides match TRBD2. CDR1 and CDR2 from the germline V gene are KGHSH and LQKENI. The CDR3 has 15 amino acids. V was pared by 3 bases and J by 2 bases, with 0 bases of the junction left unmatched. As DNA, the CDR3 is TGTGCCAGCTCACCGGGACTAGCGGCCTACAATGAGCAGTTCTTC. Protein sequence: CASSPGLAAYNEQFF.

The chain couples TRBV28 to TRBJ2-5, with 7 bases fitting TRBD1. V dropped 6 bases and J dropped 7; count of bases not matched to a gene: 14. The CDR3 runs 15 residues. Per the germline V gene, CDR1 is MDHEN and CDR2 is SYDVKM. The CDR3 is CASRGQTDGLWTQYF. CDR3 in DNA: TGTGCCAGCAGGGGACAGACCGATGGACTCTGGACCCAGTACTTC.

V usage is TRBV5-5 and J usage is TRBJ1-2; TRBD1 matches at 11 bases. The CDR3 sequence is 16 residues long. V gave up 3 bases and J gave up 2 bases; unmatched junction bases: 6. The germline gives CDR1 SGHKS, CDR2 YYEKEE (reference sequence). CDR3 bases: TGTGCCAGCAGCTCCGGGACAGGGGGAATGAACTATGGCTACACCTTC. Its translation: CASSSGTGGMNYGYTF.

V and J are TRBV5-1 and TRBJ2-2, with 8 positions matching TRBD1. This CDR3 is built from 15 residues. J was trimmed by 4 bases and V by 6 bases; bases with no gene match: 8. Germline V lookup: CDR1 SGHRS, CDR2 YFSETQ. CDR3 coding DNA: TGCGCCAGCACCCCCCAGGGGGCGGGCACCGGGGAGCTGTTTTTT. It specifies CASTPQGAGTGELFF.

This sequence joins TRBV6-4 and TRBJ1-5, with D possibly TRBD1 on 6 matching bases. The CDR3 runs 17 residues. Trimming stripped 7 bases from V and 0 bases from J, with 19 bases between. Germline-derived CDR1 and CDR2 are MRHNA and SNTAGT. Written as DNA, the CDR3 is TGTGCCAGCACCACGAGCCCTAGGGGGAATAGCAATCAGCCCCAGCATTTT. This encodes CASTTSPRGNSNQPQHF.

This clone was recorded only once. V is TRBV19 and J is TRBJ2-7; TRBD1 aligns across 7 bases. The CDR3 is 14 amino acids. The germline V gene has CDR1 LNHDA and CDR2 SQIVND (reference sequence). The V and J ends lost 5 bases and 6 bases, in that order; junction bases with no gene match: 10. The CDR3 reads CASSWKGGLGEQYF. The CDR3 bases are TGTGCCAGTAGTTGGAAAGGGGGCTTAGGCGAGCAGTACTTC.

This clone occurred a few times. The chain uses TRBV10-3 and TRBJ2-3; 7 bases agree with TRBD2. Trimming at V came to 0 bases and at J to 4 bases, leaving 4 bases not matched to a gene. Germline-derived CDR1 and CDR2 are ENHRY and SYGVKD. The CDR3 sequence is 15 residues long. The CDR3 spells CAISESSGSADTQYF. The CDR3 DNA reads TGTGCCATCAGTGAGTCTAGCGGGTCGGCAGATACGCAGTATTTT.

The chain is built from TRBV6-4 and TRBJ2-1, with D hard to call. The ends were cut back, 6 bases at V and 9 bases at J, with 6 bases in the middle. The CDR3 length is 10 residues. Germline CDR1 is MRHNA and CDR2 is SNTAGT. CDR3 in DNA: TGTGCCAGCAGCCCCGGTGAGCAGTTCTTC. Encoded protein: CASSPGEQFF.

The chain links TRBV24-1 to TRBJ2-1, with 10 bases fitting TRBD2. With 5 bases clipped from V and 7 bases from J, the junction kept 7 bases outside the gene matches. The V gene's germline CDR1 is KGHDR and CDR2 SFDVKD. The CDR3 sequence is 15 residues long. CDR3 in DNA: TGTGCCACCAGTGGTGAGCGGGGGGGGGATAATGAGCAGTTCTTC. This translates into CATSGERGGDNEQFF.

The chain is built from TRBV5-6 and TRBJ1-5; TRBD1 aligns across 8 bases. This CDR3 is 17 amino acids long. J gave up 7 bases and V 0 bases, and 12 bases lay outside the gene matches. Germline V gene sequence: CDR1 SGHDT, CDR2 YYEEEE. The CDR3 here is CASSLGQGAKVGQPQHF. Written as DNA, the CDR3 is TGTGCCAGCAGCTTGGGTCAGGGGGCCAAAGTGGGACAGCCCCAGCATTTT.